This TCR beta chain was sequenced in a study of cytomegalovirus exposure and HLA in healthy donors. Study outcomes and limitations: Rarity characterized most TCR sequences, yet some public TCRs appeared in many donors. The Asian-associated ancestry cluster reportedly had fewer N-insertions than the approximately 670-donor mean in a later analysis.

PCR involved 60 Vbeta and 13 Jbeta primers. TCRdb's copy holds only in-frame clones and misses some; the assay was immunoSEQ multiplex PCR. The data show roughly 180,000 clones, 77% seen once. Of note for this clone: Its antigen is currently unknown.

The sample consisted of PBMCs. This TCR was recovered from a man aged 18 to 29 in good health and CMV-seronegative.

CDR3 protein: CASRLWGGAYGYTF. CDR3 in DNA: TGTGCCAGCAGGTTGTGGGGGGGGGCCTATGGCTACACCTTC. The rearrangement links TRBV5-4 to TRBJ1-2; possible D gene TRBD1, 6 bases. This CDR3 region has 14 residues. Trimming removed 5 bases from V and 4 bases from J, with 15 bases in between. Germline lookup yields CDR1 SGHNT and CDR2 YYREEE (reference sequence).